A single T cell receptor beta chain is shown here with its context. The CDR3 has 17 amino acids. The V segment lost 7 bases and the J segment 0 bases; nucleotides outside the gene matches: 9. CDR1 is LNHDA, CDR2 SQIVND, per germline (reference sequence). Measured with immunoSEQ multiplex PCR; TCRdb has only the in-frame clones, and not every one. This table holds about 110,000 clones, about 85% found once. This sample is drawn from a study of blood T cell repertoires in COVID-19. The chain employs TRBV19 and TRBJ1-4, with TRBD1 matching over 9 bases. The source of this sequence is a human donor in a cohort sampled during active COVID-19. Sequenced: peripheral blood. The CDR3 loop reads CASNSGQGDATNEKLFF. CDR3 DNA sequence: TGTGCCAGTAACTCGGGACAGGGCGATGCAACTAATGAAAAACTGTTTTTT.